A single TCR beta chain is shown here with its context. This record belongs to a study of blood T cell repertoires in COVID-19. Study-level information: Donors in the United States, Italy and Spain gave samples during acute or convalescent COVID-19. From T cells, B-cell-depleted T cells, or PBMCs came the material, which was cDNA or gDNA.

The V gene end was trimmed by 1 base and the J gene end by 3 bases; junction bases not matched to a gene: 9. The CDR3 is made up of 16 amino acids. CDR1 is LNHNV and CDR2 is YYDKDF in the germline V gene (reference sequence). In the original processing: Estimates of nucleated cell counts were drawn from the amplification of reference gene primers. The repertoire was sequenced with immunoSEQ multiplex PCR; TCRdb's copy has only in-frame clones and lacks some. Clonal size and the V and J genes are those of that table, whereas D and trimming came from the DNA. Of around 47,000 clones listed, over 75% are singletons.

The source material was peripheral blood. This TCR came from a man between 65 and 85 years old with active COVID-19. This chain uses TRBV15 with TRBJ2-7, with 7 bases matching TRBD1. As DNA, the CDR3 is TGTGCCACCAGCAGAGTGAGGGGACAGCCCCACTACGAGCAGTACTTC. Translation: CATSRVRGQPHYEQYF. Together with reference TRBV15 and TRBJ2-7, the CDR3 gives the full variable domain: DAMVIQNPRYQVTQFGKPVTLSCSQTLNHNVMYWYQQKSSQAPKLLFHYYDKDFNNEADTPDNFQSRRPNTSFCFLDIRSPGLGDTAMYLCATSRVRGQPHYEQYFGPGTRLTVT.